This TCR beta chain was found in a study of technical replicates of blood from a handful of donors. The repertoire was sequenced with immunoSEQ multiplex PCR; TCRdb's copy has only in-frame clones and lacks some. There are about 82,000 clones in the sample; 75% to 95% occur only once, and 0.39% lies in the top ten. The germline V gene encodes CDR1 MDHEN and CDR2 SYDVKM. V dropped 8 bases and J dropped 7 bases, with 7 bases sitting between them. The CDR3 consists of 10 residues. The receptor was isolated from a human donor in good health. This chain links TRBV28 with TRBJ2-3; D uncertain. Material for sequencing was T cells isolated from PBMCs. In DNA, the CDR3 is TGTGCCAGCTCGAGAAATACGCAGTATTTT. Translated: CASSRNTQYF.